This T cell receptor beta chain was identified in a study of blood T cell repertoires in COVID-19. Study in general: Italy, Spain and the United States were the sources of the convalescent and acute COVID-19 samples.

As originally analysed: It was from reference gene primer amplification that nucleated cell counts were estimated. TCRdb's copy holds only in-frame clones and misses some; the assay was immunoSEQ multiplex PCR. For V, J and clone size, that table is used; D and trimming come from the DNA. In the table there are about 43,000 clones, roughly 83% of which are singletons. Sequenced material: peripheral blood. The origin of this receptor is a woman aged 55-69 years with acute or convalescent COVID-19.

This CDR3 reads CASSLAGGSTGELFF. CDR3 nucleotide sequence: TGTGCCAGCAGCTTGGCCGGGGGGAGCACCGGGGAGCTGTTTTTT. The rearrangement uses TRBV5-6 and TRBJ2-2, with TRBD2 matching 7 bases. The V gene's germline CDR1 is SGHDT and CDR2 YYEEEE. The CDR3 extends over 15 amino acids. V trimming: 0 bases; J trimming: 4 bases; junction bases outside the gene matches: 3.